The present T cell receptor beta chain was sequenced within a study of blood T cell repertoires in COVID-19. Across the whole study: Sources were T cells, B-cell-depleted T cells, or PBMCs; the material itself was cDNA or gDNA.

The repertoire was sequenced with immunoSEQ multiplex PCR; TCRdb's copy has only in-frame clones and lacks some. This sample yields fewer than 500,000 clones, of which over 75% are seen a single time; 1.1% belongs to the top ten. The CDR3 is made up of 13 amino acids. Looked up from germline, CDR1 is SGHNT and CDR2 is YENEEA. Trimming took off 0 bases at V and 8 bases at J, with 7 bases between the two ends. Enrolled through a virtual design, the participants were between 18 and 89 years of age and came from fewer than 30 US areas. Resolution of symptoms, clearance, or two negative PCRs was present in recovered Cohort 3 donors.

The sequencing input was PBMCs or T cells enriched from blood (not recorded which). This clonotype was sampled from a man in his thirties or forties who had recovered from COVID-19. The chain joins TRBV11-3 to TRBJ2-2, with a weak D call TRBD2 (5 bases). The CDR3 reads CASSLEREGELFF. The CDR3 bases are TGTGCCAGCAGCTTAGAGAGGGAAGGGGAGCTGTTTTTT.